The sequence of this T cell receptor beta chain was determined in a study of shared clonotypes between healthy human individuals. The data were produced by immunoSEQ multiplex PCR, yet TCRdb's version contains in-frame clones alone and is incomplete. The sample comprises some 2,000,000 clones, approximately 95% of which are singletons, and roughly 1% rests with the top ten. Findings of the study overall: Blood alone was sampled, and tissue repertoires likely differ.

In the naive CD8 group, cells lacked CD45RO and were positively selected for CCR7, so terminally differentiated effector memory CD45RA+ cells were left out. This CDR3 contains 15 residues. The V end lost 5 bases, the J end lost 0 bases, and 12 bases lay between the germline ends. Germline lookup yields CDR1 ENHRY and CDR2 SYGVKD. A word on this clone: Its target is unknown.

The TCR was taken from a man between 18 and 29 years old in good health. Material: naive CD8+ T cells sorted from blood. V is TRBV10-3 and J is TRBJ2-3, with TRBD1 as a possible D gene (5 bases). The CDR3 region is CAISSTGPSTDTQYF. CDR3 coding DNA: TGTGCCATCAGTAGCACAGGTCCAAGCACAGATACGCAGTATTTT.